The TCR beta chain under discussion was sequenced for a study of cytotoxic CD8 clonotypes in ibrutinib-treated CLL. Overall study: Among responders, 24 were partial and 2 complete; after median 68 months, 14 stayed remitted and some twelve progressed.

Points from the study as a whole: Timing of sampling differed between sustained-remission and progressing patients. Clonality increased with ibrutinib response but returned toward baseline at progression.

Assay used: immunoSEQ multiplex PCR; TCRdb lists only in-frame clones, some missing. Here the sample spans about 140,000 clones, about 84% being singletons. Worth noting for this clone: The antigen is undetermined.

The clonotype was recovered from a human donor with chronic lymphocytic leukemia. This specimen was PBMCs, taken after 36 months of ibrutinib treatment.

The CDR3 DNA sequence: TGTGCTAGTAGGGAGACCCAGTACTTC. This encodes CASRETQYF. The V and J genes are TRBV12-5 and TRBJ2-5; the D is unclear. Germline CDR1 LGHNT, CDR2 FRNRAP. V lost 8 bases to trimming and J lost 5 bases, with 3 bases between them. The CDR3 loop spans 9 amino acids. Full variable domain (remainder filled in from reference TRBV12-5 and TRBJ2-5): DARVTQTPRHKVTEMGQEVTMRCQPILGHNTVFWYRQTMMQGLELLAYFRNRAPLDDSGMPKDRFSAEMPDATLATLKIQPSEPRDSAVYFCASRETQYFGPGTRLLVL.